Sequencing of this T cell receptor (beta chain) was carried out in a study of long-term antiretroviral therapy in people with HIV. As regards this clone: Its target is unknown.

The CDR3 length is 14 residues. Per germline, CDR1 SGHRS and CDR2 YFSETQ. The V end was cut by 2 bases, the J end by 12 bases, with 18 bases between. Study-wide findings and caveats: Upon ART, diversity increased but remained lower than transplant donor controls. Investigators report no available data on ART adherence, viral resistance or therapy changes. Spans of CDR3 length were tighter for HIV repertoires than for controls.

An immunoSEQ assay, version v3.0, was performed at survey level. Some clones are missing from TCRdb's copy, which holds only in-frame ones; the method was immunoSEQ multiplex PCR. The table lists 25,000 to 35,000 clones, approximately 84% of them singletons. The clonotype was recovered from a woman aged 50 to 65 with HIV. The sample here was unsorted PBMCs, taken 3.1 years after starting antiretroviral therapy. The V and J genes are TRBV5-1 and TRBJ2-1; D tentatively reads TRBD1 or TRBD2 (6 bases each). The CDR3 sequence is CASSFDGGRRAQFF. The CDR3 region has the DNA TGCGCCAGCAGCTTTGACGGGGGCCGGCGCGCGCAGTTCTTC. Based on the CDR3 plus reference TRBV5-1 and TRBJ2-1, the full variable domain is KAGVTQTPRYLIKTRGQQVTLSCSPISGHRSVSWYQQTPGQGLQFLFEYFSETQRNKGNFPGRFSGRQFSNSRSEMNVSTLELGDSALYLCASSFDGGRRAQFFGPGTRLTVL.